The 26 T cell receptor beta chains reported below all come from one sample, sequenced in a study of T cell repertoires in cytomegalovirus infection. TCRdb re-called the reads through MiXCR, storing one row per CDR3 protein. The sample holds about 230,000 distinct CDR3 sequences, 20% to 25% seen once. The source material was CD8+ T cells from PBMCs. The receptors come from a human donor in good health (CMV status not recorded). Some clones in this sample may be carry-over from other donors' samples.

The chain is built from TRBV7-9 and TRBJ2-1, with D perhaps TRBD1 (5 bases). The germline V gene encodes CDR1 SEHNR and CDR2 FQNEAQ (reference sequence). The CDR3 contains 13 residues. The ends were cut back, 5 bases at V and 5 bases at J, with 10 bases in the middle. In DNA form, the CDR3 reads TGTGCCAGCAGCCCAAGCAGGGACAATGAGCAGTTCTTC. It encodes CASSPSRDNEQFF.

The chain couples TRBV29-1 to TRBJ2-7, with 7 bases matching TRBD2. J lost 11 bases, V lost 3 bases, and 10 bases had no gene match. The length of the CDR3 is 12 residues. CDR1 is SQVTM and CDR2 is ANQGSEA in the germline V gene. The CDR3 here is CSVEGDDSGEYF. In DNA form, the CDR3 reads TGCAGCGTTGAGGGGGACGACAGCGGGGAGTACTTC.

This clonotype was seen ten or more times. CDR3 DNA: TGTGCCAGCAGACGAACTAGCGGAGCTTCCAATGAGCAGTTCTTC. It translates to CASRRTSGASNEQFF. The V and J genes are TRBV2 and TRBJ2-1; 8 bases match TRBD2. The V segment lost 6 bases and the J segment 6 bases; nucleotides outside the gene matches: 10. This CDR3 region has 15 residues. Looked up from germline, CDR1 is SNHLY and CDR2 is FYNNEI.

The chain recombines TRBV12-3 or TRBV12-4 with TRBJ1-5; D may be TRBD1 (5 bases). V was shortened by 7 bases and J by 10 bases, with 14 bases between the two germline ends. The CDR3 sequence is 12 residues long. The CDR3 DNA follows: TGTGCCAGCACCCGAGGGGAAGCTCCCCAGCATTTT. It specifies CASTRGEAPQHF.

Many counts were recorded for this clonotype. This CDR3 reads CASSLVEGAWLSNQPQHF. The CDR3 DNA follows: TGTGCCAGCAGCTTAGTTGAGGGGGCCTGGCTTAGCAATCAGCCCCAGCATTTT. This sequence joins TRBV7-6 and TRBJ1-5; 7 nucleotides match TRBD1. Germline loops: CDR1 SGHVS, CDR2 FNYEAQ. The V and J ends lost 1 base and 0 bases, in that order; junction bases with no gene match: 9. This CDR3 is built from 18 residues.

This clonotype was detected many times. This chain joins TRBV28 and TRBJ2-1; D uncertain. In germline, CDR1 is MDHEN, CDR2 SYDVKM. Trimming took off 3 bases at V and 0 bases at J, with 9 bases between the two ends. This CDR3 region has 15 residues. DNA for the CDR3: TGTGCCAGCAGTTTGGAGTACGACTCCTACAATGAGCAGTTCTTC. Translation: CASSLEYDSYNEQFF.

V is TRBV28 and J is TRBJ1-5; possibly TRBD1 for D (5 bases). Deletions cut 6 bases from V and 4 bases from J, with 16 bases between. The germline V gene encodes CDR1 MDHEN and CDR2 SYDVKM. The CDR3 is 15 amino acids. The CDR3 loop reads CASSPPGLTNQPQHF. The CDR3, as DNA: TGTGCCAGCAGCCCCCCGGGACTCACGAATCAGCCCCAGCATTTT.

The CDR3 is CASSSVNTGSTEAFF. The CDR3 DNA reads as TGTGCCAGCAGCTCAGTAAATACAGGGTCCACTGAAGCTTTCTTT. The rearrangement links TRBV7-9 to TRBJ1-1; perhaps TRBD1 as D (6 bases). Germline values: CDR1 SEHNR, CDR2 FQNEAQ (reference sequence). Trimming shortened V by 4 bases and J by 4 bases, and 16 bases separated the two germline ends. This CDR3 comprises 15 residues.

There are a few counts of this clonotype. The CDR3, as DNA: TGTGCCAGCAGTTTGAGGGGTGTTCAGCCCCAGCATTTT. This translates into CASSLRGVQPQHF. The rearrangement links TRBV12-3 or TRBV12-4 to TRBJ1-5; D possibly corresponds to TRBD1 (5 bases). The CDR3 runs to 13 residues. V was pared by 3 bases and J by 6 bases, with 9 bases between.

Of note for this clonotype: With a much larger clone just one base away, this may be a read error. Likely a read error: the CDR3 ends without its conserved phenylalanine or tryptophan. The chain has TRBV7-2 and TRBJ1-1, with D uncertain. This CDR3 is built from 13 residues. Deletions cut 4 bases from V and 7 bases from J, with 13 bases between. The V gene's germline CDR1 is SGHTA and CDR2 FQGNSA. The CDR3 spells CASSYFGSFEAFS. CDR3 DNA: TGTGCCAGCAGCTACTTCGGTTCCTTTGAAGCTTTCTCT.

This clonotype was picked up a small number of times. The chain recombines TRBV7-8 with TRBJ1-1, with D perhaps TRBD1 (5 bases). CDR1 is SGHVS and CDR2 is FQNEAQ in the germline V gene. The CDR3 length is 13 residues. V was trimmed by 2 bases and J by 5 bases, leaving 9 bases between them. CDR3 nucleotide sequence: TGTGCCAGCAGCTTACAGGGTCTTACTGAAGCTTTCTTT. Its protein product is CASSLQGLTEAFF.

V gene TRBV2 combines with J gene TRBJ2-3; D may be TRBD1 (6 bases). Germline V gene data show CDR1 as SNHLY and CDR2 as FYNNEI. The CDR3 is made up of 15 amino acids. Trimming cost V 5 bases and J 5 bases, with 17 bases left between them. CDR3 residues: CASSRTEDSIDTQYF. As DNA, the CDR3 is TGTGCCAGCAGTCGGACAGAGGATTCTATAGATACGCAGTATTTT.

This clonotype showed up many times. V and J are TRBV28 and TRBJ1-5; maybe TRBD1 (6 bases). Trimming pared 2 bases from V and 9 bases from J, leaving 20 bases between. Germline loops: CDR1 MDHEN, CDR2 SYDVKM. There are 16 residues in the CDR3. Written as DNA, the CDR3 is TGTGCCAGCAGTTTACTTGTTGAACAGGGAACACGGCCCCAGCATTTT. This codes for CASSLLVEQGTRPQHF. The full variable domain, rest sourced from reference TRBV28 and TRBJ1-5, is DVKVTQSSRYLVKRTGEKVFLECVQDMDHENMFWYRQDPGLGLRLIYFSYDVKMKEKGDIPEGYSVSREKKERFSLILESASTNQTSMYLCASSLLVEQGTRPQHFGDGTRLSIL.

This clonotype has a count of ten or more. The chain carries TRBV7-8 and TRBJ1-5; D not certain. V was shortened by 3 bases and J by 6 bases, with 9 bases between the two germline ends. The CDR3 contains 13 residues. Germline CDR1 and CDR2: SGHVS and FQNEAQ. The CDR3 region is CASSFDGIQPQHF. The CDR3 DNA reads TGTGCCAGCAGCTTCGACGGTATTCAGCCCCAGCATTTT.

This clonotype was counted at least ten times. The chain recombines TRBV29-1 with TRBJ1-5; D is ambiguous. The CDR3 totals 10 residues. The V and J ends lost 4 bases and 6 bases respectively, with 4 bases between them. Germline CDR1 SQVTM, CDR2 ANQGSEA. CDR3 DNA sequence: TGCAGCGTTGGGACTCAGCCCCAGCATTTT. As protein: CSVGTQPQHF.

The CDR3 spells CASTWVDRQGESEQYF. CDR3 nucleotides: TGTGCCAGCACGTGGGTGGATCGCCAGGGGGAGTCCGAGCAGTACTTC. The chain employs TRBV11-2 and TRBJ2-7; 7 nucleotides line up with TRBD1. The CDR3 totals 16 residues. In germline, CDR1 is SGHAT, CDR2 FQNNGV. V gave up 7 bases and J gave up 6 bases; unmatched junction bases: 18.

Note on this clonotype: Given a much more abundant clone one base away, this may be a read error. This chain links TRBV7-8 with TRBJ2-5; no definite D call. The CDR3 runs 14 residues. The germline gives CDR1 SGHVS, CDR2 FQNEAQ. V was pared by 3 bases and J by 5 bases, with 13 bases between. CDR3 in DNA: TGTGCCAGCAGCTTGTCCAGCTTGGGGGAGACCCAGTACTTC. This gives the protein CASSLSSLGETQYF.

There are many counts of this clonotype. The chain links TRBV28 to TRBJ2-7, with D possibly being TRBD1 or TRBD2 (5 bases each). This CDR3 has 14 residues. V lost 3 bases to trimming and J lost 6 bases, with 15 bases between them. Germline-derived CDR1 and CDR2 are MDHEN and SYDVKM. CDR3 DNA: TGTGCCAGCAGTTTGGGCAGTGGGGGTTCCGAGCAGTACTTC. This translates into CASSLGSGGSEQYF.

The chain links TRBV28 to TRBJ2-3; D not resolved. CDR1 is MDHEN, CDR2 SYDVKM, per germline. The CDR3 spans 12 residues. Trimming pared 8 bases from V and 4 bases from J, leaving 10 bases between. DNA of the CDR3: TGTGCCAGCCGCAATGGGGCAGATACGCAGTATTTT. Protein: CASRNGADTQYF.

This clonotype was detected many times. The chain carries TRBV7-9 and TRBJ2-3, with 8 bases lining up with TRBD2. Germline V gene lookup returns CDR1 SEHNR and CDR2 FQNEAQ (reference sequence). The CDR3 has 15 amino acids. The V and J ends lost 2 bases and 3 bases, in that order; junction bases with no gene match: 4. CDR3 loop: CASSLTAGGTDTQYF. Written as DNA, the CDR3 is TGTGCCAGCAGCTTAACGGCGGGGGGAACAGATACGCAGTATTTT.

J is TRBJ2-6 and V is TRBV19, with D hard to call. The germline V gene has CDR1 LNHDA and CDR2 SQIVND (reference sequence). Trimming took 7 bases from V and 0 from J, leaving 7 bases between them. The CDR3 has 14 residues. The CDR3 DNA is TGTGCCAGTACCTTTCTCTCTGGGGCCAACGTCCTGACTTTC. This encodes CASTFLSGANVLTF.

This clonotype came up a few times. This chain connects TRBV11-2 to TRBJ2-2; D may be TRBD2 (5 bases). CDR3 length: 14 amino acids. Germline V CDR1 and CDR2: SGHAT, FQNNGV. V was pared by 5 bases and J by 3 bases, with 10 bases between. Written as DNA, the CDR3 is TGTGCCAGCAGCATCGGGATGCACACCGGGGAGCTGTTTTTT. It encodes CASSIGMHTGELFF.

This clonotype was observed a few times. The chain joins TRBV27 to TRBJ1-2, with D perhaps matching TRBD1 (5 bases). The germline V gene has CDR1 MNHEY and CDR2 SMNVEV (reference sequence). This CDR3 is built from 15 residues. V was clipped by 6 bases and J by 4 bases, with 18 bases between them. CDR3 loop: CASSPTATPSYGYTF. The CDR3, as DNA: TGTGCCAGCAGCCCGACAGCTACTCCTTCCTATGGCTACACCTTC.

The chain carries TRBV6-5 and TRBJ2-3; D remains unclear. Germline V lookup: CDR1 MNHEY, CDR2 SVGAGI. CDR3 size: 13 residues. The V gene lost 3 bases and the J gene lost 5 bases, with 9 bases spanning the gap. In DNA, the CDR3 is TGTGCCAGCAGTTATTTAGCTCAAGATACGCAGTATTTT. It translates to CASSYLAQDTQYF.

This clonotype was counted between two and nine times. V is TRBV7-6 and J is TRBJ2-7; D is uncertain. Per the germline V gene, CDR1 is SGHVS and CDR2 is FNYEAQ. Between the trimmed V and J ends, which lost 7 bases and 2 bases, there was a span of 15 bases. This CDR3 is 14 amino acids long. Here the CDR3 DNA reads TGTGCCAGCACCCCCTCTAAGCCAACCTACGAGCAGTACTTC. It yields the protein CASTPSKPTYEQYF.

The CDR3 nucleotides read TGCAGTGCTACGGGGACAGGGGGCGTTTTAGAATCACCCCTCCACTTT. It specifies CSATGTGGVLESPLHF. The chain recombines TRBV20-1 with TRBJ1-6; 12 nucleotides match TRBD1. Germline V gene data show CDR1 as DFQATT and CDR2 as SNEGSKA (reference sequence). Germline trimming cut 4 bases from V and 10 bases from J; bases unmatched to any gene: 11. The CDR3 length is 16 residues.